The 27 T cell receptor beta chains reported below all come from one sample, sequenced in a study of blood T cell repertoires in COVID-19. The table came from immunoSEQ multiplex PCR; TCRdb's copy has only in-frame clones and leaves some out. The data contain over 75,000 clones, about three quarters of them singletons. The sequencing input was peripheral blood. The source of these receptors is a man aged 50 to 60 who had recovered from COVID-19.

In its sample, this clone was seen once. The rearrangement joins TRBV3-1 (or the pseudogene TRBV3-2) to TRBJ1-5; the D is unclear. The CDR3 loop spans 12 amino acids. V lost 5 bases, J lost 6 bases, and 8 bases lay in between. The germline gives CDR1 LGHDT, CDR2 YNNKEL (reference sequence). The CDR3 DNA follows: TGTGCCAGCAGCTACCTTAGTCAGCCCCAGCATTTT. Translating gives CASSYLSQPQHF.

In DNA form, the CDR3 reads TGTGCCACCACCGCGCAGGGTGGAGAGACCCAGTACTTC. Translating it yields CATTAQGGETQYF. The rearrangement uses TRBV10-3 and TRBJ2-5; possible D gene TRBD1, 5 bases. The germline CDR1 and CDR2 sequences are ENHRY and SYGVKD. The CDR3 runs to 13 residues. Trimming cost V 10 bases and J 4 bases, with 16 bases left between them.

The chain recombines TRBV27 with TRBJ1-1, with 7 bases that match TRBD1. Looked up from germline, CDR1 is MNHEY and CDR2 is SMNVEV (reference sequence). V dropped 7 bases and J dropped 1; count of bases not matched to a gene: 6. The CDR3 runs to 14 residues. The CDR3 protein is CASKAGTANTEAFF. Here the CDR3 DNA reads TGTGCCAGCAAGGCCGGGACAGCGAACACTGAAGCTTTCTTT.

This chain connects TRBV7-9 to TRBJ2-3; the match to TRBD1 covers 7 bases. CDR3 length: 17 residues. Trimming at V came to 2 bases and at J to 2 bases, leaving 10 bases not matched to a gene. The germline CDR1 and CDR2 sequences are SEHNR and FQNEAQ (reference sequence). CDR3 bases: TGTGCCAGCAGCTTAAGGGGTAGGGGGACAGCCACAGATACGCAGTATTTT. This encodes CASSLRGRGTATDTQYF.

The chain is built from TRBV19 and TRBJ1-3; tentatively, D is TRBD1 (6 bases). Germline CDR1 LNHDA, CDR2 SQIVND (reference sequence). The CDR3 spans 15 residues. V was shortened by 4 bases and J by 0 bases, with 10 bases between the two germline ends. The CDR3 bases are TGTGCCAGTAGTACCGCGGGGGCCTCTGGAAACACCATATATTTT. This codes for CASSTAGASGNTIYF.

This clone appeared many times. The J gene is TRBJ2-2, the V gene TRBV4-1; 8 positions match TRBD1. Germline CDR1 MGHRA, CDR2 YSYEKL. V shed 1 base and J 6 bases; nucleotides not matched to a gene: 10. The CDR3 runs to 17 residues. The CDR3 DNA reads as TGCGCCAGCAGCCAAGGTTCGACAGGGGTCGGCGCCGGGGAGCTGTTTTTT. It specifies CASSQGSTGVGAGELFF.

This chain connects TRBV5-8 to TRBJ2-1; 12 positions agree with TRBD2. V was pared by 4 bases and J by 11 bases, with 25 bases of the junction left unmatched. The CDR3 is 20 amino acids. The germline gives CDR1 SGHTS, CDR2 YDEGEE. DNA of the CDR3: TGTGCCAGCAGCCCCGCACTGGACAGGGGCCGGAGACTAGCGGGAGCTAAGCAGTTCTTC. Translating it yields CASSPALDRGRRLAGAKQFF.

V usage is TRBV13 and J usage is TRBJ2-7, with 7 positions matching TRBD2. The V gene end was trimmed by 4 bases and the J gene end by 9 bases; junction bases not matched to a gene: 15. The germline V gene has CDR1 PRHDT and CDR2 FYEKMQ (reference sequence). The CDR3 has 15 amino acids. CDR3 sequence: CASSSGGTLLRGQYF. For the CDR3, the DNA is TGTGCCAGCAGCTCCGGGGGGACGCTACTACGAGGGCAGTACTTC.

The V and J genes are TRBV5-1 and TRBJ2-7, with D unclear. From germline, CDR1 is SGHRS and CDR2 YFSETQ. Deletions cut 4 bases from V and 4 bases from J, with 6 bases between. The CDR3 is 11 residues long. The CDR3 reads CASSTTYEQYF. As DNA, the CDR3 is TGCGCCAGCAGCACGACTTACGAGCAGTACTTC.

Only a few counts were recorded for this clone. The J gene is TRBJ2-7, the V gene TRBV4-1; no firm D call. CDR3 length: 12 amino acids. Germline V gene sequence: CDR1 MGHRA, CDR2 YSYEKL. V was pared by 0 bases and J by 4 bases, with 4 bases between. CDR3 residues: CASSQDMYEQYF. The CDR3 nucleotides are TGCGCCAGCAGCCAAGACATGTACGAGCAGTACTTC.

V gene TRBV15 combines with J gene TRBJ2-7, with a possible D match to TRBD1 (6 bases). V was cut by 5 bases and J by 1 base, with 15 bases left in between. Germline CDR1 LNHNV, CDR2 YYDKDF (reference sequence). This CDR3 comprises 15 residues. CDR3 sequence (DNA): TGTGCCACCAGCCTGGGGGCAGGGGCTTCCTACGAGCAGTACTTC. Protein: CATSLGAGASYEQYF. The full variable domain, rest sourced from reference TRBV15 and TRBJ2-7, is DAMVIQNPRYQVTQFGKPVTLSCSQTLNHNVMYWYQQKSSQAPKLLFHYYDKDFNNEADTPDNFQSRRPNTSFCFLDIRSPGLGDTAMYLCATSLGAGASYEQYFGPGTRLTVT.

This sequence joins TRBV2 and TRBJ2-5; perhaps TRBD1 as D (5 bases). The germline V and J ends were trimmed by 1 base and 5 bases, with 8 bases remaining between them. The CDR3 has 13 amino acids. Per germline, CDR1 SNHLY and CDR2 FYNNEI. CDR3 residues: CASSEENRETQYF. For the CDR3, the DNA is TGTGCCAGCAGTGAAGAGAACAGGGAGACCCAGTACTTC.

In nucleotides, the CDR3 is TGTGCCAGCAGCCAGCGGGCTACATTTATGAACACTGAAGCTTTCTTT. Amino acids: CASSQRATFMNTEAFF. V and J are TRBV7-9 and TRBJ1-1, with no clear D. Trimming pared 5 bases from V and 0 bases from J, leaving 16 bases between. This CDR3 spans 16 amino acids. Germline CDR1 and CDR2: SEHNR and FQNEAQ (reference sequence). Full variable domain (rest looked up from reference TRBV7-9 and TRBJ1-1): DTGVSQNPRHKITKRGQNVTFRCDPISEHNRLYWYRQTLGQGPEFLTYFQNEAQLEKSRLLSDRFSAERPKGSFSTLEIQRTEQGDSAMYLCASSQRATFMNTEAFFGQGTRLTVV.

The chain is built from TRBV7-9 and TRBJ1-1; D might be TRBD1 (5 bases). The germline V gene encodes CDR1 SEHNR and CDR2 FQNEAQ (reference sequence). Trimming removed 1 base at V and 3 bases at J, with 15 bases between. CDR3 length: 16 amino acids. The CDR3 loop reads CASSLDRASQDTEAFF. CDR3 DNA sequence: TGTGCCAGCAGCTTAGATCGGGCGTCACAGGACACTGAAGCTTTCTTT.

V is TRBV15 and J is TRBJ2-1; TRBD2 is a possible D gene (6 bases). This CDR3 has 15 residues. The V end was cut by 2 bases, the J end by 0 bases, with 8 bases between. Germline CDR1 reads LNHNV; CDR2 reads YYDKDF (reference sequence). The CDR3 protein is CATSRSSDSYNEQFF. CDR3 DNA sequence: TGTGCCACCAGCAGATCTAGCGACTCCTACAATGAGCAGTTCTTC.

The chain links TRBV2 to TRBJ1-2, with D possibly matching TRBD1 (6 bases). The CDR3 extends over 12 amino acids. Germline values: CDR1 SNHLY, CDR2 FYNNEI. V dropped 7 bases and J dropped 6 bases, with 12 bases sitting between them. CDR3 region: CASKGTGNGYTF. The DNA for the CDR3 is TGTGCCAGCAAGGGAACAGGGAATGGCTACACCTTC.

This chain links TRBV7-3 with TRBJ2-1; TRBD2 is a possible D gene (6 bases). Trimming took off 2 bases at V and 1 base at J, with 12 bases between the two ends. The CDR3 is 16 amino acids. CDR1 is SGHTA and CDR2 is FQGTGA in the germline V gene. The CDR3 DNA reads TGTGCCAGCAGCTTATCCGGAGGGCTGTCCTACAATGAGCAGTTCTTC. Protein product: CASSLSGGLSYNEQFF. The whole variable domain, remainder taken from reference TRBV7-3 and TRBJ2-1, is GAGVSQTPSNKVTEKGKYVELRCDPISGHTALYWYRQSLGQGPEFLIYFQGTGAADDSGLPNDRFFAVRPEGSVSTLKIQRTERGDSAVYLCASSLSGGLSYNEQFFGPGTRLTVL.

The chain couples TRBV7-3 to TRBJ2-1, with 12 bases aligning to TRBD1. The CDR3 is 13 residues long. Germline loops: CDR1 SGHTA, CDR2 FQGTGA. V lost 0 bases, J lost 15 bases, and 3 bases stayed unmatched. CDR3 bases: TGTGCCAGCAGCTTAACGGGACAGGGGGCGAGGTTCTTC. This encodes CASSLTGQGARFF.

The chain uses TRBV6-1 and TRBJ1-3; no reliable D call. Germline V gene lookup returns CDR1 MNHNS and CDR2 SASEGT. This CDR3 spans 15 amino acids. V was shortened by 3 bases and J by 0 bases, with 9 bases between the two germline ends. CDR3: CASSDSPFSGNTIYF. Written as DNA, the CDR3 is TGTGCCAGCAGTGACAGTCCTTTCTCTGGAAACACCATATATTTT.

This clone was seen a handful of times. The gene calls are TRBV28 and TRBJ2-5, with 7 bases identical to TRBD1. V shed 5 bases, J shed 2 bases, and the junction held 2 bases outside the gene matches. Germline CDR1 MDHEN, CDR2 SYDVKM. The CDR3 has 13 residues. This CDR3 is CASSRTGQETQYF. DNA for the CDR3: TGTGCCAGCAGTCGGACAGGTCAAGAGACCCAGTACTTC.

The CDR3 bases are TGTGCCAGTGCAAAACGAGACAACACAGATACGCAGTATTTT. The encoded protein is CASAKRDNTDTQYF. This rearrangement joins TRBV25-1 to TRBJ2-3; D unresolved. V dropped 9 bases and J dropped 2 bases, with 15 bases sitting between them. Germline values: CDR1 MGHDK, CDR2 SYGVNS. The CDR3 has 14 residues.

The chain carries TRBV7-2 and TRBJ2-3; 10 positions agree with TRBD2. Germline assignment: CDR1 SGHTA and CDR2 FQGNSA. The CDR3 has 15 residues. V shed 5 bases and J 4 bases; nucleotides not matched to a gene: 6. This CDR3 reads CASSEAGGPADTQYF. The CDR3 region has the DNA TGTGCCAGCAGCGAAGCGGGAGGGCCCGCAGATACGCAGTATTTT.

V gene TRBV9 combines with J gene TRBJ2-7; 9 bases line up with TRBD2. CDR3 size: 14 residues. Germline loops: CDR1 SGDLS, CDR2 YYNGEE. V dropped 0 bases and J dropped 5; count of bases not matched to a gene: 3. CDR3 protein: CASSVGGTSNEQYF. The DNA of the CDR3 is TGTGCCAGCAGCGTAGGTGGGACTAGCAACGAGCAGTACTTC.

The rearrangement links TRBV19 to TRBJ1-5; D uncertain. CDR3 length: 12 residues. Germline V CDR1 and CDR2: LNHDA, SQIVND (reference sequence). V lost 4 bases to trimming and J lost 1 base, with 2 bases between them. CDR3 in amino acids: CASSTSNQPQHF. The CDR3 nucleotides read TGTGCCAGTAGTACAAGCAATCAGCCCCAGCATTTT.

This rearrangement joins TRBV5-4 to TRBJ1-2; D is ambiguous. V lost 3 bases, J lost 0 bases, and 12 bases lay in between. From germline, CDR1 is SGHNT and CDR2 YYREEE (reference sequence). CDR3 length: 15 amino acids. Here the CDR3 reads CASSSRSGANYGYTF. CDR3 DNA: TGTGCCAGCAGCTCCCGGTCTGGTGCTAACTATGGCTACACCTTC.

This clone has a count of ten or more. The chain has TRBV5-4 and TRBJ1-2, with 7 bases identical to TRBD1. Germline CDR1 is SGHNT and CDR2 is YYREEE (reference sequence). V lost 4 bases, J lost 4 bases, and 7 bases stayed unmatched. The CDR3 runs 14 residues. CDR3 protein: CASSLRGSAYGYTF. The CDR3 nucleotides read TGTGCCAGCAGCCTCAGGGGGTCGGCCTATGGCTACACCTTC.

The chain joins TRBV6-6 to TRBJ2-3; the match to TRBD2 covers 11 bases. Germline CDR1 MNHNY, CDR2 SVGAGI (reference sequence). The CDR3 spans 16 residues. V was clipped by 6 bases and J by 7 bases; unmatched bases: 12. CDR3 sequence: CASRPQIAGGLYTQYF. The CDR3, as DNA: TGTGCCAGCAGACCTCAAATAGCGGGGGGGCTGTATACGCAGTATTTT.